A single sample is the source of the 16 T cell receptor beta chains below, sequenced in a study of blood T cell repertoires in COVID-19. The assay was immunoSEQ multiplex PCR, and TCRdb's table has in-frame clones only and misses some. The sample carries 200,000 to 250,000 clones, approximately 85% recorded once. Sequences were obtained from peripheral blood. These receptor sequences come from a woman aged 80 or older with COVID-19, enrolled during active disease.

The J gene is TRBJ1-1, the V gene TRBV10-3, with D possibly being TRBD1 (5 bases). Trimming left V 11 bases short and J 1 base short, with 14 bases between. This CDR3 has 13 amino acids. The germline V gene has CDR1 ENHRY and CDR2 SYGVKD. The CDR3 loop is CAAQGVSNTEAFF. The CDR3 region has the DNA TGTGCCGCCCAGGGTGTTTCGAACACTGAAGCTTTCTTT.

The CDR3 DNA sequence: TGTGCCAGCAGCGTAACAGGGGACGGAAACACCATATATTTT. It codes for CASSVTGDGNTIYF. The chain joins TRBV9 to TRBJ1-3, with 7 nucleotides matching TRBD1. The CDR3 sequence is 14 residues long. V dropped 1 base and J dropped 4; count of bases not matched to a gene: 2. Germline CDR1 SGDLS, CDR2 YYNGEE.

In its sample, this clone was seen many times. Other DNA variants within this sample encode the same CDR3. The chain joins TRBV6-5 to TRBJ1-2, with 8 positions matching TRBD1. The germline CDR1 and CDR2 sequences are MNHEY and SVGAGI. V was pared by 7 bases and J by 8 bases, with 9 bases of the junction left unmatched. This CDR3 is 13 amino acids long. In DNA form, the CDR3 reads TGTGCCAGCATCAATACAGGGGGAGGCGGCTACACCTTC. This gives the protein CASINTGGGGYTF.

V and J are TRBV6-5 and TRBJ1-1; TRBD1 aligns across 7 bases. The CDR3 has 12 amino acids. The junction had 4 bases not matched to a gene; V was cut back by 8 bases and J by 4 bases. Germline CDR1 MNHEY, CDR2 SVGAGI. The DNA of the CDR3 is TGTGCCAGCCAGGGGGGAACCACTGAAGCTTTCTTT. Its protein product is CASQGGTTEAFF.

The chain recombines TRBV4-1 with TRBJ1-5; TRBD1 might be the D (5 bases). This CDR3 region has 14 residues. CDR1 MGHRA and CDR2 YSYEKL come from the germline V gene. The V end lost 0 bases, the J end lost 7 bases, and 10 bases lay between the germline ends. The CDR3 region has the DNA TGCGCCAGCAGCCAAGATCAGGGATACCAGCCCCAGCATTTT. It translates to CASSQDQGYQPQHF.

For the CDR3, the DNA is TGTGCCAGCAGGGAGTTAGAGACCCAGTACTTC. Translated: CASRELETQYF. The V gene is TRBV6-5, the J gene TRBJ2-5; D not certain. The V gene's germline CDR1 is MNHEY and CDR2 SVGAGI. This CDR3 spans 11 amino acids. V dropped 6 bases and J dropped 4 bases, with 6 bases sitting between them.

This clone came up a few times. The chain combines TRBV29-1 with TRBJ1-2; TRBD1 aligns across 9 bases. CDR3 length: 13 residues. Germline CDR1 SQVTM, CDR2 ANQGSEA. Trimming took 2 bases from V and 5 from J; bases not matched to a gene: 3. Written as DNA, the CDR3 is TGCAGCGTTGAAACAGGGGGCGGTTATGGCTACACCTTC. Amino acid sequence: CSVETGGGYGYTF.

The genes are TRBV9 and TRBJ1-5, with TRBD1 as a possible D gene (5 bases). CDR1 SGDLS and CDR2 YYNGEE come from the germline V gene. V was trimmed by 3 bases and J by 4 bases, leaving 14 bases between them. The length of the CDR3 is 15 residues. The CDR3 bases are TGTGCCAGCAGCGGGATAGACAGCTCGAATCAGCCCCAGCATTTT. Amino acids: CASSGIDSSNQPQHF.

The rearrangement joins TRBV18 to TRBJ2-1; a weak D match, TRBD1 (5 bases). The V gene's germline CDR1 is KGHSH and CDR2 LQKENI. This CDR3 is built from 12 residues. Between the trimmed V and J ends, which lost 3 bases and 7 bases, there was a span of 7 bases. The CDR3 DNA is TGTGCCAGCTCACCGACAGTAAATGAGCAGTTCTTC. This gives the protein CASSPTVNEQFF. Using reference TRBV18 and TRBJ2-1 for the parts outside the CDR3, the full variable domain is NAGVMQNPRHLVRRRGQEARLRCSPMKGHSHVYWYRQLPEEGLKFMVYLQKENIIDESGMPKERFSAEFPKEGPSILRIQQVVRGDSAAYFCASSPTVNEQFFGPGTRLTVL.

V is TRBV6-1 and J is TRBJ1-2; no firm D call. Trimming removed 0 bases at V and 5 bases at J, with 10 bases between. This CDR3 has 14 amino acids. Germline CDR1 MNHNS, CDR2 SASEGT. This CDR3 reads CASSEASAVYGYTF. DNA for the CDR3: TGTGCCAGCAGTGAAGCATCCGCAGTTTATGGCTACACCTTC.

The rearrangement joins TRBV18 to TRBJ2-2, with D hard to call. Germline V gene sequence: CDR1 KGHSH, CDR2 LQKENI. CDR3 length: 13 amino acids. The V and J ends lost 0 bases and 8 bases respectively, with 7 bases between them. The CDR3 protein is CASSPPRSGELFF. The CDR3 bases are TGTGCCAGCTCACCACCGAGGTCAGGGGAGCTGTTTTTT.

A remark on this clone: One end of the junction does not line up with germline, which may come from a read error. CDR3 amino acids: CASSDSGGARGYTF. The CDR3 DNA reads TGTGCCAGCAGTGACTCGGGAGGGGCGAGAGGCTACACCTTC. This chain links TRBV6-5 with TRBJ1-2, with D perhaps matching TRBD1 (5 bases). The CDR3 covers 14 residues. Germline-derived CDR1 and CDR2 are MNHEY and SVGAGI.

The genes are TRBV5-1 and TRBJ2-1; TRBD1 agrees at 7 bases. With 4 bases clipped from V and 5 bases from J, the junction kept 9 bases outside the gene matches. Germline lookup yields CDR1 SGHRS and CDR2 YFSETQ. The CDR3 covers 15 residues. The CDR3 DNA sequence: TGCGCCAGCAGCAGAAACAGGGGTGGGAACAATGAGCAGTTCTTC. Its protein is CASSRNRGGNNEQFF.

The chain carries TRBV7-9 and TRBJ2-2; 7 positions match TRBD1. Losses at the gene ends were 5 bases for V and 2 bases for J; bases not matched to a gene: 5. CDR3 length equals 15 residues. Germline assignment: CDR1 SEHNR and CDR2 FQNEAQ (reference sequence). The chain's CDR3 is CASSLRDRNTGELFF. CDR3 in DNA: TGTGCCAGCAGCCTCCGGGACAGAAACACCGGGGAGCTGTTTTTT.

This sequence joins TRBV7-8 and TRBJ1-2; possibly TRBD1 for D (5 bases). The germline V gene has CDR1 SGHVS and CDR2 FQNEAQ. V was clipped by 5 bases and J by 4 bases, with 17 bases between them. The CDR3 sequence is 15 residues long. The chain's CDR3 is CASSATSREGYGYTF. The CDR3, as DNA: TGTGCCAGCAGCGCCACGTCCAGGGAGGGCTATGGCTACACCTTC.

The chain joins TRBV19 to TRBJ1-1; D is possibly TRBD1 (6 bases). The CDR3 is 16 amino acids. The germline CDR1 and CDR2 sequences are LNHDA and SQIVND (reference sequence). V lost 5 bases to trimming and J lost 1 base, with 17 bases between them. The CDR3 spells CASSASLGHPNTEAFF. The DNA of the CDR3 is TGTGCCAGTAGTGCATCATTGGGACACCCGAACACTGAAGCTTTCTTT. Based on the CDR3 plus reference TRBV19 and TRBJ1-1, the full variable domain is DGGITQSPKYLFRKEGQNVTLSCEQNLNHDAMYWYRQDPGQGLRLIYYSQIVNDFQKGDIAEGYSVSREKKESFPLTVTSAQKNPTAFYLCASSASLGHPNTEAFFGQGTRLTVV.